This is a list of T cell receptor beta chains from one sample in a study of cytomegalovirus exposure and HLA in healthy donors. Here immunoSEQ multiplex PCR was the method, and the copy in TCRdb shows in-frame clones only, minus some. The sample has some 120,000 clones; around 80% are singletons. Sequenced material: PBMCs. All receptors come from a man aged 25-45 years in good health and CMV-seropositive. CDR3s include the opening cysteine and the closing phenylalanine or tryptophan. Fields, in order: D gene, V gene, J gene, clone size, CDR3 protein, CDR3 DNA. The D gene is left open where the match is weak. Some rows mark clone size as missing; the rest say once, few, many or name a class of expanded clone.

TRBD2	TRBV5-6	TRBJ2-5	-	CASTLAVVGRGETQYF	TGTGCCAGCACTCTAGCGGTCGTGGGACGAGGAGAGACCCAGTACTTC
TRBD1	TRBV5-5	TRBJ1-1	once	CASSWQGDTEAFF	TGTGCCAGCAGCTGGCAGGGGGACACTGAAGCTTTCTTT
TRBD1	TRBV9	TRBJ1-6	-	CASSVGGQGKILHF	TGTGCCAGCAGCGTAGGAGGACAGGGCAAGATCCTCCACTTT
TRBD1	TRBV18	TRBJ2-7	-	CASSPSQGDSEQYF	TGTGCCAGCTCACCCTCACAGGGGGACTCCGAGCAGTACTTC
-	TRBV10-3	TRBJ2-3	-	CAIRQGRSTDTQYF	TGTGCCATCAGACAGGGCAGAAGCACAGATACGCAGTATTTT
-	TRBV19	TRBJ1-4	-	CASSPREGVGEKLFF	TGTGCCAGTAGTCCGCGCGAGGGGGTAGGCGAAAAACTGTTTTTT
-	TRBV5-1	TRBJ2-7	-	CASSLDNYEQYF	TGCGCCAGCAGCTTGGATAACTACGAGCAGTACTTC
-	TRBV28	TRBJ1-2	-	CASSFSAGLKGYTF	TGTGCCAGCAGTTTTTCCGCAGGCTTGAAAGGCTACACCTTC
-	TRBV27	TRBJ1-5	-	CASSLTSGNAQPQHF	TGTGCCAGCAGTTTAACGTCAGGGAACGCTCAGCCCCAGCATTTT
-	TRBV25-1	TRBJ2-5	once	CASTPRSGYQETQYF	TGTGCCAGCACGCCCCGGTCGGGGTACCAAGAGACCCAGTACTTC
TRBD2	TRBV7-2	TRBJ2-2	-	CASSAPGLAGGFTGELFF	TGTGCCAGCAGCGCGCCGGGACTAGCGGGGGGGTTCACCGGGGAGCTGTTTTTT
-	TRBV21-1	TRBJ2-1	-	CASSKPQRDEQFF	TGTGCCAGCAGCAAACCCCAGCGAGACGAGCAGTTCTTC
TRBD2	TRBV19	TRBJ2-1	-	CASLGLAGSQDEQFF	TGTGCCAGCCTGGGACTAGCGGGATCCCAGGATGAGCAGTTCTTC
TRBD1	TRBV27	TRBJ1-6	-	CASSADRDSPLHF	TGTGCCAGCAGTGCGGACAGGGACTCACCCCTCCACTTT
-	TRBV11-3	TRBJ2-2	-	CASSPTGSTGELFF	TGTGCCAGCAGCCCTACAGGGTCGACCGGGGAGCTGTTTTTT
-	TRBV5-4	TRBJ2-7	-	CASSFSQPGSYEQYF	TGTGCCAGCAGCTTTTCGCAGCCGGGCTCCTACGAGCAGTACTTC
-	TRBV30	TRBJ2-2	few	CAWTGSAVNTGELFF	TGTGCCTGGACTGGATCGGCGGTGAACACCGGGGAGCTGTTTTTT
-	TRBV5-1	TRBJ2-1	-	CASTQGNEQFF	TGCGCCAGCACCCAGGGAAATGAGCAGTTCTTC
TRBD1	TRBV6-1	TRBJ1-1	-	CASSSPGTVNTEAFF	TGTGCCAGCAGTTCTCCCGGGACAGTGAACACTGAAGCTTTCTTT
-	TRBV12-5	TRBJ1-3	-	CASGPPLGESNTIYF	TGTGCTAGTGGCCCCCCTTTGGGCGAGTCCAACACCATATATTTT
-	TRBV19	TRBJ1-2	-	CASSTSPGGAYGYTF	TGTGCCAGTAGTACCAGTCCGGGGGGCGCGTATGGCTACACCTTC
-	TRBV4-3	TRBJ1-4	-	CASSQVNSNEKLFF	TGCGCCAGCAGCCAAGTGAACAGTAATGAAAAACTGTTTTTT